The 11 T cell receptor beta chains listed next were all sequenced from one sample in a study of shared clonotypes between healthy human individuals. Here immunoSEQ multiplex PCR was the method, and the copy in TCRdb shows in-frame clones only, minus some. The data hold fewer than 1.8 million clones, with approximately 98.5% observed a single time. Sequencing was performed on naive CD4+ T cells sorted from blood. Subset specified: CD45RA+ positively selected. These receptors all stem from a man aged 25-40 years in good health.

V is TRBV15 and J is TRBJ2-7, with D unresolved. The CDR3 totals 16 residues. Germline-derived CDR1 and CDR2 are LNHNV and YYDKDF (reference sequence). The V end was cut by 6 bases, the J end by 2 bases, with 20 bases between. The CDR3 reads CATRKNSGMDAYEQYF. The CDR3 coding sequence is TGTGCCACCAGGAAAAACTCCGGCATGGACGCCTACGAGCAGTACTTC.

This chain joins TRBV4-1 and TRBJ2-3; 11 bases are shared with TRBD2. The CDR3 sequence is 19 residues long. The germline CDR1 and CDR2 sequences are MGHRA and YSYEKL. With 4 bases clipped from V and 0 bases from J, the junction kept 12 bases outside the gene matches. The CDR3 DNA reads TGCGCCAGCAGCCCACCTCCGGGACTAGCGGAGGGTAGCACAGATACGCAGTATTTT. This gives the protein CASSPPPGLAEGSTDTQYF.

In nucleotides, the CDR3 is TGTGCCAGCTCACCTACCAGCCTAGCGGGGTCCTACGAGCAGTACTTC. Protein product: CASSPTSLAGSYEQYF. This chain connects TRBV18 to TRBJ2-7; 9 bases align to TRBD2. The CDR3 is 16 amino acids. V lost 3 bases and J lost 1; bases outside the gene matches: 7. Germline CDR1 is KGHSH and CDR2 is LQKENI.

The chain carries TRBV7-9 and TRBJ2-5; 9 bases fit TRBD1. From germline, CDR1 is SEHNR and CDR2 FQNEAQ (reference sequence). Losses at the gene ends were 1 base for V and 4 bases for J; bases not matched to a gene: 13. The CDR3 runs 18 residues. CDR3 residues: CASSLGTGVRPRAETQYF. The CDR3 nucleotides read TGTGCCAGCAGCTTAGGGACAGGGGTCCGTCCCAGGGCAGAGACCCAGTACTTC.

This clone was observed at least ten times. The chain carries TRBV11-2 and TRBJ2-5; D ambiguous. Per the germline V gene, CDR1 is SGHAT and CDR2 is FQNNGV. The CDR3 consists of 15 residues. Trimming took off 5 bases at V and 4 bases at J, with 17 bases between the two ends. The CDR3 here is CASSHIFRRRETQYF. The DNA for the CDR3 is TGTGCCAGCAGCCATATTTTCAGGCGGAGAGAGACCCAGTACTTC.

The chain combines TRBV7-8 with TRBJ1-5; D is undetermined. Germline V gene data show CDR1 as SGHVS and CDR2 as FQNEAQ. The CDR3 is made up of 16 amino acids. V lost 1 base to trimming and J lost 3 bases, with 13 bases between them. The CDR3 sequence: CASSLDLMIYNQPQHF. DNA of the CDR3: TGTGCCAGCAGCTTAGATCTTATGATTTACAATCAGCCCCAGCATTTT.

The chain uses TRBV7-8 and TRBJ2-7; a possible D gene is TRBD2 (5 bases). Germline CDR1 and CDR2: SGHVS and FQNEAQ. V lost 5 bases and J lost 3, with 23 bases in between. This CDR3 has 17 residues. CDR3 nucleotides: TGTGCCAGCAGCCCACGCAGAGTAGCGCCTTCAAACTACGAGCAGTACTTC. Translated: CASSPRRVAPSNYEQYF.

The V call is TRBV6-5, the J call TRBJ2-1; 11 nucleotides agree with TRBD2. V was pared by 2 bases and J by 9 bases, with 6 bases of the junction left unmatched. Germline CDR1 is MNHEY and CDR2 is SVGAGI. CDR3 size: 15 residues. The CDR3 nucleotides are TGTGCCAGCAGTTACACTAGCGGGAGACAGGGTGAGCAGTTCTTC. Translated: CASSYTSGRQGEQFF.

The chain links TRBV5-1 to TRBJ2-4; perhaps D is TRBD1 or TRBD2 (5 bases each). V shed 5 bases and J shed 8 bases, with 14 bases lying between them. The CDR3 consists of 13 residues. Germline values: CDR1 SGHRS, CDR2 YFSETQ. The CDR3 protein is CASRRGLEDIQYF. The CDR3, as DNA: TGCGCCAGCAGACGGGGCCTAGAAGACATTCAGTACTTC.

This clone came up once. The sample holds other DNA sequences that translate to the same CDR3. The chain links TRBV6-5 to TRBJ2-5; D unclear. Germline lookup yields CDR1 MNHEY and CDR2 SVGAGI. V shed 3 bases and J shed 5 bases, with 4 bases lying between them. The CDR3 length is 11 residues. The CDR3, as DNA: TGTGCCAGCAGTTATTCGGAGACCCAGTACTTC. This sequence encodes CASSYSETQYF.

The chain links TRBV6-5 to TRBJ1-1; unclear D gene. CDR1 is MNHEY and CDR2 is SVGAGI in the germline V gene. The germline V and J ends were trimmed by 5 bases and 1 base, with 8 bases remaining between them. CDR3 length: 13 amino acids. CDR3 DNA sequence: TGTGCCAGCAGTCCTTTGGGGAACACTGAAGCTTTCTTT. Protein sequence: CASSPLGNTEAFF.